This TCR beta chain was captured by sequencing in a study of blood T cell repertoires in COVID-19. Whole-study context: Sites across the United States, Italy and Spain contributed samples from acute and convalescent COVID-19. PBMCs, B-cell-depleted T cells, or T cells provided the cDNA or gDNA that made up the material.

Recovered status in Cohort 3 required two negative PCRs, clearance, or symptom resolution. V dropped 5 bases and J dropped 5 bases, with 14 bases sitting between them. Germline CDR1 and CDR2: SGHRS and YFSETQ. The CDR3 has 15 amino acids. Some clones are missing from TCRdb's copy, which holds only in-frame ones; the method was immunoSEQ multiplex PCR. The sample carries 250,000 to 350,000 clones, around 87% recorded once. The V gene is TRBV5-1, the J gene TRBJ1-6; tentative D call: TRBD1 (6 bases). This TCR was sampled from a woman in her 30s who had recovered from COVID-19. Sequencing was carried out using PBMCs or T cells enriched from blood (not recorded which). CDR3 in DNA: TGCGCCAGCAGTCTCGGGGGGCCGGATAATTCACCCCTCCACTTT. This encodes CASSLGGPDNSPLHF.